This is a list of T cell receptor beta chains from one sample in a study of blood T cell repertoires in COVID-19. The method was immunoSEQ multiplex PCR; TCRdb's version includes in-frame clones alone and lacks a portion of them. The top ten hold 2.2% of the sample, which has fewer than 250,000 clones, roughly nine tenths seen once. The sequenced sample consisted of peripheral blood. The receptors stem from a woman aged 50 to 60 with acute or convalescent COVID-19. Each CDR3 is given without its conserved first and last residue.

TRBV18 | ASSPLTGSYNEQF
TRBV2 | ASRDGMDRSTEAF
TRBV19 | ASRDRENQPQH
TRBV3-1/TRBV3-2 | ASSLLSGGAAGELF
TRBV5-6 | ASSWTGGNEKLF
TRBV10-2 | ASDRDRGQPQH
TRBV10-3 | AIRQTGESSYEQY
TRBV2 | ASNARGRDEKLF
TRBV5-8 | ASSLSLGQGGNEQF
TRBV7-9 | ASSLGGRTGEAF
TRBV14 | ASSPGSNEKLF
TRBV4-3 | ASSQDQGIGGGTDTQY
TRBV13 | ASSGRQGGLSYEQY
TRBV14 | ASSLGLTNTGELF
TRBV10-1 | ASSESGNYGYT
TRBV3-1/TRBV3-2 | ASSSGKETQY
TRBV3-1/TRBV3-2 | ASSPRTGYEQY
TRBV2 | ASTLIRGLNTEAF
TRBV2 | ASVENYGYT
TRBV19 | ASSIGLGLAGGREETQY
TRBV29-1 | SVETGTGPD
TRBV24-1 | ATSDNQKPDTQY
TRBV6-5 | ASSYSQGRGLETQY
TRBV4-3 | ASSPGQGHYGYT
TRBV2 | ASSLRQGPSYEQY
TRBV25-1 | ASSESLGDAKNIQY
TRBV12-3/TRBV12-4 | ASSSFLNTEAF
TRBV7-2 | ASSLAGQGIYISYNSPLH
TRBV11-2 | ASSSLAGGWDTQY
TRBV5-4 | ASSVDLAGHTDTQY
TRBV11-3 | ASSLSDTGELF
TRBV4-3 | ASSQDWVQDYEQY
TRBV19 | ASSIVQGAVYGYT
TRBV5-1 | ASSLQGTGNYEQY
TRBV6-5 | ASSYTRGHSEKLF
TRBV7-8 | ASSLPGGEKLF
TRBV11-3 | ASSLGIGGAIAYNEQF
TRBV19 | ASSPQEYSPLH
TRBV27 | ASIALAGVSDTQY
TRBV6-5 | ASSPVRGRGYT
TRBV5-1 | ASSLKYGTSGPTDTQY
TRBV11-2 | ASSSSAYNEQF
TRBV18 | ASSPLSTGKGGNTIY
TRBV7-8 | ASSLEGSGGYGYT
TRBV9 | ASSGGGRNQPQH
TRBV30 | AWSSGGDEQF
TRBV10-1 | ASSPGLEYEQF
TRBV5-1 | ASSFGKAGAKDTQY
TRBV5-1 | ASSLGRSGETQY
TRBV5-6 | ASSGGGANYGYT
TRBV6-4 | ASSVEGHTEAF
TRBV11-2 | ASSLYETQY
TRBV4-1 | ASRFRLAGENEQF
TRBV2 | ASSYAPEAF
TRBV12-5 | ASGLGDTEGEGYT
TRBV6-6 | ASTPGQGMVGELF
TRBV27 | ASSTITGVATDTQY
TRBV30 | AWSVQTDEAF
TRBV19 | ASSLGGGGGYT